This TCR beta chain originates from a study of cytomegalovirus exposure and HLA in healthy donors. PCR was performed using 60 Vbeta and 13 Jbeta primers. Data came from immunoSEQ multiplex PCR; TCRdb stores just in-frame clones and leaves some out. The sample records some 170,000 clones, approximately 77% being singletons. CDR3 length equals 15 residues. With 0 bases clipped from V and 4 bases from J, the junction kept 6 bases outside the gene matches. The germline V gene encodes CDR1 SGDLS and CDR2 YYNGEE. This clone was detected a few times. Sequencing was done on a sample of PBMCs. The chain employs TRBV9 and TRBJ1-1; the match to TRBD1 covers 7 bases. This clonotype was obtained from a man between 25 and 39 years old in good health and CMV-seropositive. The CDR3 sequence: CASSVGSGGGTEAFF. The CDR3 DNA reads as TGTGCCAGCAGCGTAGGATCAGGGGGTGGCACTGAAGCTTTCTTT.